A selection of T cell receptor beta chains follows, all from one sample in a study of early T cells in non-severe SARS-CoV-2 infection. Via MiXCR, TCRdb re-called the 5' RACE reads, giving one row per CDR3 protein. The sample holds roughly 70,000 distinct CDR3 sequences, roughly 18% seen once. The sample here was whole blood, taken at baseline. All receptors derive from an adult who was a healthcare worker with PCR-confirmed SARS-CoV-2 infection or an uninfected control (not recorded which). CDR3s include the opening cysteine and the closing phenylalanine or tryptophan. D genes are given only for firm matches. A row's size may be missing; if present it is once, few, many or a size class.

J | D | V | size | CDR3 | DNA
TRBJ1-1 | TRBD1 | TRBV20-1 | few | CSARLDREAFF | TGCAGTGCTAGGTTGGACAGGGAAGCTTTCTTT
TRBJ1-2 | NA | TRBV20-1 | NA | CSAPDTGANYGYTF | TGCAGTGCCCCGGACACCGGGGCAAACTATGGCTACACCTTC
TRBJ2-2 | NA | TRBV11-3 | few | CASSPTSITGELFF | TGTGCCAGCAGCCCCACCAGTATCACCGGGGAGCTGTTTTTT
TRBJ1-1 | NA | TRBV13 | NA | CASSPKGVSFSAFF | TGTGCCAGCAGTCCCAAGGGGGTCTCCTTTTCTGCTTTCTTT
TRBJ2-5 | TRBD2 | TRBV14 | few | CASSQRLAGSQETQYF | TGTGCCAGCAGCCAGAGACTAGCGGGATCACAAGAGACCCAGTACTTC
TRBJ1-1 | NA | TRBV6-2/TRBV6-3 | NA | CASSSQQGPGKAFF | TGTGCCAGCAGTTCTCAACAGGGTCCGGGAAAAGCTTTCTTT
TRBJ2-7 | NA | TRBV6-2/TRBV6-3 | few | CASSWGDGGDYEQYF | TGTGCCAGCAGCTGGGGGGACGGCGGCGACTACGAGCAGTACTTC
TRBJ2-1 | TRBD1 | TRBV2 | NA | CASPLTGVEQFF | TGTGCCAGCCCCTTGACAGGGGTTGAGCAGTTCTTC
TRBJ2-7 | NA | TRBV29-1 | few | CSVGTEYYEQYF | TGCAGCGTTGGGACAGAGTACTACGAGCAGTACTTC
TRBJ2-7 | TRBD1 | TRBV10-3 | NA | CAISMTGGEDEQYF | TGTGCCATCAGCATGACAGGGGGCGAGGACGAGCAGTACTTC
TRBJ2-5 | NA | TRBV20-1 | few | CSASPDSESQYF | TGCAGTGCTAGTCCCGACAGCGAGAGCCAGTACTTC
TRBJ1-2 | TRBD1 | TRBV6-1 | NA | CASSVTQGAHGYTF | TGTGCCAGCAGTGTAACACAGGGGGCGCACGGCTACACCTTC
TRBJ1-1 | NA | TRBV20-1 | NA | CSARDPNIDTEAFF | TGCAGTGCTAGAGATCCCAACATAGACACTGAAGCTTTCTTT
TRBJ2-7 | NA | TRBV20-1 | once | CSARDGGKTYEQYF | TGCAGTGCTAGGGACGGGGGTAAAACCTACGAGCAGTACTTC
TRBJ1-6 | NA | TRBV12-3/TRBV12-4 | NA | CASSNGGGGMNSPLHF | TGTGCCAGCAGCAACGGGGGTGGAGGTATGAATTCACCCCTCCACTTT
TRBJ2-7 | TRBD1 | TRBV10-2 | few | CASRTPKIRGQGSYEQYF | TGCGCCAGCAGAACTCCCAAAATCAGGGGACAGGGCTCCTACGAGCAGTACTTC
TRBJ2-1 | TRBD2 | TRBV20-1 | many | CSATRTSGSTNYNEQFF | TGCAGTGCCACCAGGACTAGCGGAAGCACAAACTACAATGAGCAGTTCTTC
TRBJ1-2 | TRBD1 | TRBV12-3/TRBV12-4 | many | CASSPGTGTLYGYTF | TGTGCCAGCAGTCCCGGGACAGGGACCCTCTATGGCTACACCTTC
TRBJ1-6 | NA | TRBV28 | NA | CASSLFSSSYNSPLHF | TGTGCCAGCAGTTTATTTTCAAGCTCCTATAATTCACCCCTCCACTTT